The clone carrying this T cell receptor (beta chain) turned up a few times. Antigen unknown. This entry is derived from a study of a mutant IDH1 vaccine in newly diagnosed glioma. Across the whole study: Vaccine dosing followed radiotherapy by 4-6 weeks, or accompanied temozolomide cycles.

The germline V gene encodes CDR1 SGHAT and CDR2 FQNNGV. The CDR3 contains 13 residues. The V gene lost 6 bases and the J gene lost 8 bases, with 11 bases spanning the gap. Regarding time point: week 5, during vaccination. Vaccination comprised doses that each held 300 ug of mutant IDH1 20-mer peptide, plus topical imiquimod. Measured with immunoSEQ multiplex PCR; TCRdb has only the in-frame clones, and not every one. The table has 30,000 to 45,000 clones, 78% seen once. Findings of the study overall: Most patients, around 94%, showed vaccine-induced immune responses.

The origin of this receptor is a man aged 35-49 years with glioma. The input for sequencing was PBMCs, taken from a glioma patient whose treatment included an IDH1 peptide vaccine. The J gene is TRBJ1-6, the V gene TRBV11-2; no definite D call. The DNA for the CDR3 is TGTGCCAGCAGGAACTTCGGCGATTCACCCCTCCACTTT. As protein: CASRNFGDSPLHF.